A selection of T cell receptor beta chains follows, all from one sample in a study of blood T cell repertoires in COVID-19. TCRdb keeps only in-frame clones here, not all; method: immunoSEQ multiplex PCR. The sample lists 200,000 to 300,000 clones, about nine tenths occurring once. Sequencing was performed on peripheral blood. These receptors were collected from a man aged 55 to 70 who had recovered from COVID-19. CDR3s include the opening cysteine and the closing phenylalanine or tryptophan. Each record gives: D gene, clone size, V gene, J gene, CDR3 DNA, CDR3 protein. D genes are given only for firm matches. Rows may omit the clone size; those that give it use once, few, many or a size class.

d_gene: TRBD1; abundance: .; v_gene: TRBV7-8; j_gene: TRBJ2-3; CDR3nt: TGTGCCAGCAGCCTGAACAGGGGTCAAGTAGATACGCAGTATTTT; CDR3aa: CASSLNRGQVDTQYF
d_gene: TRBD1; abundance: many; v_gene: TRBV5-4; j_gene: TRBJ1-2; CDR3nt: TGTGCCAGCAGCCCCAGGACAGGGGGTAGAAATGGCTACACCTTC; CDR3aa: CASSPRTGGRNGYTF
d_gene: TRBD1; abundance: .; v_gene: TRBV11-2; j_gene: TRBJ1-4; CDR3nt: TGTGCCAGCAGCCCGGGAGGGGGCAGATACGATGAAAAACTGTTTTTT; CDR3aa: CASSPGGGRYDEKLFF
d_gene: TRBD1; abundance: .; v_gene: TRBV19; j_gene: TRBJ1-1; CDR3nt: TGTGCCAGTAGCCACCTCCATACAGGGGCCACTGAAGCTTTCTTT; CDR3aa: CASSHLHTGATEAFF
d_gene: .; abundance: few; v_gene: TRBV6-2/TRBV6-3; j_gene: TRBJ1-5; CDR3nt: TGTGCCAGCAGTTACAGGCAGGGGAGTCAGCCCCAGCATTTT; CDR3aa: CASSYRQGSQPQHF
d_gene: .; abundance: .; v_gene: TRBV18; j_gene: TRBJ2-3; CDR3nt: TGTGCCAGCTCCCACTACACAGATACGCAGTATTTT; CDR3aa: CASSHYTDTQYF
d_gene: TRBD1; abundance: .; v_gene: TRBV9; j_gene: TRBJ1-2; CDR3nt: TGTGCCAGCAGTGGACAGGTGGCCTATGGCTACACCTTC; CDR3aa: CASSGQVAYGYTF
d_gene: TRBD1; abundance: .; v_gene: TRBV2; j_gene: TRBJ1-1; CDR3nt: TGTGCCAGCACCGGACAGGGGCGCACTGAAGCTTTCTTT; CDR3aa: CASTGQGRTEAFF
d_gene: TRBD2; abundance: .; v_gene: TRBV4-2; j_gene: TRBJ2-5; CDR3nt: TGTGCCAGCAGCCAATGGGCGGGGGATTTACAAGAGACCCAGTACTTC; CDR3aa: CASSQWAGDLQETQYF
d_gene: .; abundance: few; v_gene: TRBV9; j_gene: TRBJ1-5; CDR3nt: TGTGCCAGCAGCGCTTCGCAGGGCAATCAGCCCCAGCATTTT; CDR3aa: CASSASQGNQPQHF
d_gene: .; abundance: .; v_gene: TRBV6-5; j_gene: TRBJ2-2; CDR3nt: TGTGCCAGCAGTCGCCCAAGAGCTGGCACCGGGGAGCTGTTTTTT; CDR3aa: CASSRPRAGTGELFF
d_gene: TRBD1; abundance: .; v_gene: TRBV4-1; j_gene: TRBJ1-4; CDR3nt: TGCGCCAGCAGCCAAGATCCGGGACAGGGTACCGAAAAACTGTTTTTT; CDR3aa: CASSQDPGQGTEKLFF
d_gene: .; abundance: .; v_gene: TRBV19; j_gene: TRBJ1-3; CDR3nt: TGTGCCAGTGCTATAAGCTCTGGAAACACCATATATTTT; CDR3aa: CASAISSGNTIYF
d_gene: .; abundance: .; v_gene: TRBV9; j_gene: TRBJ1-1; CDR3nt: TGTGCCAGCAGCGTAGACAGGATTAACACTGAAGCTTTCTTT; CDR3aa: CASSVDRINTEAFF
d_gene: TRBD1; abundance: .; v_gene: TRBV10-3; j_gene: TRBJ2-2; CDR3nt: TGTGCCATCAGTGAAACAGGGGGCGCGGTTCCCGGGGAGCTGTTTTTT; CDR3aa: CAISETGGAVPGELFF
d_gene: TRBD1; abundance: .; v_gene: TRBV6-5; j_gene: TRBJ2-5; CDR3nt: TGTGCCAGCAGCCCCGGACAGGGAGGAGTCGAGACCCAGTACTTC; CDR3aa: CASSPGQGGVETQYF
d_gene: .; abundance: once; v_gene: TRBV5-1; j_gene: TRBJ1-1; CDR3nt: TGCGCCAGCACGCAGGACAGTTACACTGAAGCTTTCTTT; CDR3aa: CASTQDSYTEAFF
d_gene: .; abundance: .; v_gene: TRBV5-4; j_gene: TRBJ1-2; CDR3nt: TGTGCCAGCAGCTTGGACAGTGGTGACTATGGCTACACCTTC; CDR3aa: CASSLDSGDYGYTF
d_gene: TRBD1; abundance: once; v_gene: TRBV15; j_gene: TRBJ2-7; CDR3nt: TGTGCCACCAGCAGGAGTAGGGGACAGGCGGCCTACGAGCAGTACTTC; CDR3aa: CATSRSRGQAAYEQYF
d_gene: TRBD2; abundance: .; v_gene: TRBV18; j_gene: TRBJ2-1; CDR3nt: TGTGCCAGCTCACCGTGGGGACTAGCGGTTGATGAGCAGTTCTTC; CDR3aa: CASSPWGLAVDEQFF
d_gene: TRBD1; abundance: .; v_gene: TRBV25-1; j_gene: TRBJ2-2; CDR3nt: TGTGCCAGCAGTGAAAGGGACAGAATCACCGGGGAGCTGTTTTTT; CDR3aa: CASSERDRITGELFF
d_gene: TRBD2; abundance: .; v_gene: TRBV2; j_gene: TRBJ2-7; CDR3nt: TGTGCCAGCAGTACTAGCGGGGGGACCTACGAGCAGTACTTC; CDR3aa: CASSTSGGTYEQYF
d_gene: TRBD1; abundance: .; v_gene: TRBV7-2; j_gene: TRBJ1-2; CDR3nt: TGTGCCAGCCTCCACGGACAGGGGGCTTTTGGCTACACCTTC; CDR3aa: CASLHGQGAFGYTF
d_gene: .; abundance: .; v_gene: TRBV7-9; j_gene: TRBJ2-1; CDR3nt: TGTGCCAGCAGCTTAGGTTACGGTGAGCAGTTCTTC; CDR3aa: CASSLGYGEQFF
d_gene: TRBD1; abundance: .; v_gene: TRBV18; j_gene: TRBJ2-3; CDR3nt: TGTGCCAGCTCACCTCCCGGTAGGGGGCGCGATCACCCGCAGTATTTT; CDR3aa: CASSPPGRGRDHPQYF
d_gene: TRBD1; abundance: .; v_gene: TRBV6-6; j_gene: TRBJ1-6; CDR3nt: TGTGCCAGCAGTCCACAGGGGGGGCCCCTCCACTTT; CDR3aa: CASSPQGGPLHF
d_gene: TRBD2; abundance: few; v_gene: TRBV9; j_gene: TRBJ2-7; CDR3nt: TGTGCCAGCAGCGTAGAGGTAGCGGGGGGTTTCTACGAGCAGTACTTC; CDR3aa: CASSVEVAGGFYEQYF
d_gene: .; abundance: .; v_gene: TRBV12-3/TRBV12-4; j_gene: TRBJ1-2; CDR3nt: TGTGCCAGCATGCGACAGAACTATGGCTACACCTTC; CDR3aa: CASMRQNYGYTF
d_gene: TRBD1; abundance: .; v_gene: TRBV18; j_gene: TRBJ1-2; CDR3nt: TGTGCCAGCTCACCCCAGGACAGGGGCGATGGCTACACCTTC; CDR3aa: CASSPQDRGDGYTF
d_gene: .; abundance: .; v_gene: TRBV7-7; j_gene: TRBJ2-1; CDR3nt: TGTGCCAGCAGCCTGAGGGGGAATGATGAGCAGTTCTTC; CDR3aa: CASSLRGNDEQFF
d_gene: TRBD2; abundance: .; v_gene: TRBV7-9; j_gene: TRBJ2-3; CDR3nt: TGTGCCAGCAAGGCTAGCGGGAGGGCGGATACGCAGTATTTT; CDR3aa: CASKASGRADTQYF
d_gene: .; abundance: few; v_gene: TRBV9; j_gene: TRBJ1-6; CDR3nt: TGTGCCAGCAGCGTGGCGGGGGTTGATTCACCCCTCCACTTT; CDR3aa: CASSVAGVDSPLHF
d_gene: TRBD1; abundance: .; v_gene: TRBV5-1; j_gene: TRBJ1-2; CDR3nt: TGCGCCAGCAGCTCGCACCCCTCCGGGACAGGGGGCGACTATGGCTACACCTTC; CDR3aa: CASSSHPSGTGGDYGYTF
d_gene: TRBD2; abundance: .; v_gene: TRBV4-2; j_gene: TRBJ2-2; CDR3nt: TGTGCCAGCAGCCAATGGAGACGCAAGACTAGCAATAACACCGGGGAGCTGTTTTTT; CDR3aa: CASSQWRRKTSNNTGELFF
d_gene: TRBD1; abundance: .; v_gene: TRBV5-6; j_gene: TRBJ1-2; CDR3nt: TGTGCCAGCAGCACGTTACAGGGGAACTATGGCTACACCTTC; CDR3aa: CASSTLQGNYGYTF
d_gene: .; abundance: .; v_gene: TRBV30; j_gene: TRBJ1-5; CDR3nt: TGTGCCTGGAGCCCAGGGACAAGGAACAATCAGCCCCAGCATTTT; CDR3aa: CAWSPGTRNNQPQHF
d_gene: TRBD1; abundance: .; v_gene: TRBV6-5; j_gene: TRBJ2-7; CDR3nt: TGTGCCAGCAGTTACTCCTCGGGACAGGGGTTCTACGAGCAGTACTTC; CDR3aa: CASSYSSGQGFYEQYF
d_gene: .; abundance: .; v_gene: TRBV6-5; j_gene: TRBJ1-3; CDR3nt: TGTGCCAGCAGTTACTCAGCCAGGGGCTCTGGAAACACCATATATTTT; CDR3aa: CASSYSARGSGNTIYF
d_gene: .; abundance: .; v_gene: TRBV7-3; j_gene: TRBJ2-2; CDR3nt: TGTGCCAGCAGCTTCAGGGCGGTACCCGCCGGGGAGCTGTTTTTT; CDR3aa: CASSFRAVPAGELFF
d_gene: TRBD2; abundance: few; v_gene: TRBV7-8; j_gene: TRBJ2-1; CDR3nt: TGTGCCAGCAGCTTAGCCCCGGGGGGGCATGAGCAGTTCTTC; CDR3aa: CASSLAPGGHEQFF
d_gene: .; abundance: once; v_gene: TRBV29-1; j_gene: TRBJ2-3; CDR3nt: TGCAGCGTTGAAAAAGGGGTAGATACGCAGTATTTT; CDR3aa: CSVEKGVDTQYF
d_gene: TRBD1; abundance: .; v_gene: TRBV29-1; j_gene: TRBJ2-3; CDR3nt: TGCAGCGTGGTTGGGACAGGCGATGTCACAGATACGCAGTATTTT; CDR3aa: CSVVGTGDVTDTQYF
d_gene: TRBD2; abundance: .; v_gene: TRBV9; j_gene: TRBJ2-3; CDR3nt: TGTGCCAGCAGCCCGCTAGCGGTGGGAACAGATACGCAGTATTTT; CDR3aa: CASSPLAVGTDTQYF
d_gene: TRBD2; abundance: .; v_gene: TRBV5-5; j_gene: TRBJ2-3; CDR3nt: TGTGCCAGCAGCTTGGGGACTAGCATCTATAGCACAGATACGCAGTATTTT; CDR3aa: CASSLGTSIYSTDTQYF
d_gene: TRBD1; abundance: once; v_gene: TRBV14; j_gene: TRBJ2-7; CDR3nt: TGTGCCAGCAGCCAAGCTGGGACAGGTGCCTACGAGCAGTACTTC; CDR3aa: CASSQAGTGAYEQYF
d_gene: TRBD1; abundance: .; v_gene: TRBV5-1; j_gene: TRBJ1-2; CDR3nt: TGCGCCAGCAGCGAACAGGGGGGAGGTGGCTACACCTTC; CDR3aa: CASSEQGGGGYTF
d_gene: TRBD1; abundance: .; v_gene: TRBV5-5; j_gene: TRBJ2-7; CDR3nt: TGTGCCAGCAGCTGGACAGGGGGATCAGGCTCCTACGAGCAGTACTTC; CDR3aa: CASSWTGGSGSYEQYF
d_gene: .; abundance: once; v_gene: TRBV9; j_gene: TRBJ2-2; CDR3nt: TGTGCCAGCAGCGTAGACGGGGTCCCCGGGGAGCTGTTTTTT; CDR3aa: CASSVDGVPGELFF
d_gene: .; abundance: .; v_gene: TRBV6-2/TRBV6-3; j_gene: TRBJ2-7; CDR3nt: TGTGCCAGCAGTTATCTTTACGAGCAGTACTTC; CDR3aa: CASSYLYEQYF
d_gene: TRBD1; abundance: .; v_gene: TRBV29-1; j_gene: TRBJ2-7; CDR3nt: TGCAGCGTTGAATTGGACAGGGTGGGAAACGAGCAGTACTTC; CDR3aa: CSVELDRVGNEQYF
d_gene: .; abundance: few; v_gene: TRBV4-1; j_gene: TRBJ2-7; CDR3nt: TGCGCCAGCAGCCCTTTAGAGGGGGCCTACGAGCAGTACTTC; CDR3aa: CASSPLEGAYEQYF
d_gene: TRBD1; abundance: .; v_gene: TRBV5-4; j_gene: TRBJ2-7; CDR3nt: TGTGCCAGCAGCTTGCCGAGACAGGGCTATTACGAGCAGTACTTC; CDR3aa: CASSLPRQGYYEQYF
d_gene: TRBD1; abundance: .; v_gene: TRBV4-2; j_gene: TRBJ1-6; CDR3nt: TGTGCCAGCAGCGGACGACAGGGGGCGGATTCACCCCTCCACTTT; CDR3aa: CASSGRQGADSPLHF
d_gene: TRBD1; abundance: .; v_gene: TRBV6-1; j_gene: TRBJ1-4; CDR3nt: TGTGCCAGCAGTGATTCTTTTAGGGACAGGGATTTT; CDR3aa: CASSDSFRDRDF